Listed below are T cell receptor beta chains from one sample, sequenced in a study of blood T cell repertoires in COVID-19. Repertoires were generated with immunoSEQ multiplex PCR, while TCRdb's copy carries only in-frame clones and drops some. In the table there are under 200,000 clones, 90% of which are singletons. Sequencing was performed on peripheral blood. All receptors derive from a middle-aged man with acute or convalescent COVID-19. The conserved cysteine and the conserved F or W are not part of the CDR3 here.

len,v_gene,CDR3aa
12,TRBV7-2,ASSLRAGDDGYT
10,TRBV19,ASSYGANTIY
15,TRBV28,ASSLGPGKYSNQPQH
11,TRBV4-2,ASSQGGTYEQY
14,TRBV5-8,ASSLSSISSGNTIY
13,TRBV6-1,ASSEGQGGTDTQY
10,TRBV5-1,ASSLDGTRGT
11,TRBV12-3/TRBV12-4,ASSRGGNQPQH
14,TRBV4-2,ASSQEDRQRGTEAF
16,TRBV3-1/TRBV3-2,ASSPQLLAENSYNEQF
10,TRBV6-2/TRBV6-3,ASSSQGQELF
12,TRBV11-3,ASSLVRGIEKLF
13,TRBV6-5,ASSYSWLGPDTQY
12,TRBV5-1,ASRPHPASYEQY
14,TRBV4-1,ASSQGRDSYNYGYT
16,TRBV19,ASSIDALAGGHQETQY
14,TRBV18,ASSPPGQGSNYGYT
14,TRBV3-1/TRBV3-2,ASSNRDRGLQETQY
13,TRBV6-5,ASSTGTSGTDTQY
13,TRBV27,ASSLLTSGVYEQY
16,TRBV3-1/TRBV3-2,ASSLLSGGKSSYNEQF
12,TRBV18,ASSPQWATYEQY
8,TRBV19,ASRRTEAF
13,TRBV5-5,ASSLAARGVGEQF
13,TRBV18,ASSLPAEADYGYT
12,TRBV7-3,ASSLTLASDEQF
12,TRBV7-3,ASSNPGSGNTIY
11,TRBV7-9,ASSFPFLQPQH
14,TRBV3-1/TRBV3-2,ASSPGLAQPPDTQY
11,TRBV6-2/TRBV6-3,ASSYGTPYGYT
13,TRBV6-5,ASSYGRGGHNEQF
14,TRBV15,ATSRDLDSFTDTQY
11,TRBV24-1,ATSDPGTYEQY
14,TRBV9,ASSVSGGGATDTQY
16,TRBV5-8,ASSLLAGGPHSYNEQF
11,TRBV2,ASRWTSYYEQY
11,TRBV15,ATSRAKPLEAF
11,TRBV19,ASSLGQNYGYT
16,TRBV7-8,ASSSWRQGALGGYGYT
16,TRBV19,ASSIDPYGDISNQPQH